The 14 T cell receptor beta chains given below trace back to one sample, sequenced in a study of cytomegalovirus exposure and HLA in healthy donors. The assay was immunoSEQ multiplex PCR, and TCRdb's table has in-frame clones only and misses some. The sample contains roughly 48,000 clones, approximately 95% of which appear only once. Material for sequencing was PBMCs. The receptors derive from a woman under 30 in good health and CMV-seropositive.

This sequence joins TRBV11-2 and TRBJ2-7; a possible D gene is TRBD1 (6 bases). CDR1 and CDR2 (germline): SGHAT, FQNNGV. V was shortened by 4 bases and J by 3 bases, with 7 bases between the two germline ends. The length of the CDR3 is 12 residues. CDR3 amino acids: CASSSQGYEQYF. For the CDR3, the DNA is TGTGCCAGCAGCTCACAGGGCTACGAGCAGTACTTC.

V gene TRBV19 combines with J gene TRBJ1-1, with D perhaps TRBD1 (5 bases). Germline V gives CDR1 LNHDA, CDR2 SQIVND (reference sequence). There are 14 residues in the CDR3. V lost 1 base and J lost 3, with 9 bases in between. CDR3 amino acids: CASSIAGVDTEAFF. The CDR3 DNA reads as TGTGCCAGTAGTATAGCGGGGGTGGACACTGAAGCTTTCTTT. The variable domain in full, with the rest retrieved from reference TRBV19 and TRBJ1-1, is DGGITQSPKYLFRKEGQNVTLSCEQNLNHDAMYWYRQDPGQGLRLIYYSQIVNDFQKGDIAEGYSVSREKKESFPLTVTSAQKNPTAFYLCASSIAGVDTEAFFGQGTRLTVV.

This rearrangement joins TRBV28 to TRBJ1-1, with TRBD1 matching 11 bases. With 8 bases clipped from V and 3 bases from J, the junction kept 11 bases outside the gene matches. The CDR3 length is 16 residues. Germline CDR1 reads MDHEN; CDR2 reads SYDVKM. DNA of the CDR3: TGTGCCAGCCAGACCAGGACAGGGGGCGCCGACACTGAAGCTTTCTTT. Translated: CASQTRTGGADTEAFF.

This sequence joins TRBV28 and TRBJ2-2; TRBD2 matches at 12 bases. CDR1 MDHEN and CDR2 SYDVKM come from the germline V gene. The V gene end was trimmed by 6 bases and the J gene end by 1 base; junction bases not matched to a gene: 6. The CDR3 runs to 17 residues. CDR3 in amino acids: CASRRKGLAGNTGELFF. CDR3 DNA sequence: TGTGCCAGCAGACGGAAGGGACTAGCGGGGAACACCGGGGAGCTGTTTTTT.

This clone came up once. The CDR3 nucleotides read TGTGCCAGCAGTTCGCGCTTGATAGCGGGGTTCTACGAGCAGTACTTC. As protein: CASSSRLIAGFYEQYF. This chain connects TRBV28 to TRBJ2-7; 8 nucleotides match TRBD2. Germline V gene data show CDR1 as MDHEN and CDR2 as SYDVKM. Unmatched junction bases numbered 11, after V lost 4 bases and J lost 3 bases. This CDR3 has 16 residues.

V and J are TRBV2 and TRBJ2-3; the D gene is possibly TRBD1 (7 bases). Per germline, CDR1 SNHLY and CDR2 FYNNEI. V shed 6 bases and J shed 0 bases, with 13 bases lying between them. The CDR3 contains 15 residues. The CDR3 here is CASREGQRSTDTQYF. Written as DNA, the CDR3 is TGTGCCAGCAGGGAGGGACAGAGAAGCACAGATACGCAGTATTTT.

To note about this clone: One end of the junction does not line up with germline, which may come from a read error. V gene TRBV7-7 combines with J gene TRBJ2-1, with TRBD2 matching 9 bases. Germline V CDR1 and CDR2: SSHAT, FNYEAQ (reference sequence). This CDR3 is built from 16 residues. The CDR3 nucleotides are TGTGCTAGCAGCTTAACGACTAGCGGAATCTCCAATGAGCAGTTCTTC. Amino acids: CASSLTTSGISNEQFF. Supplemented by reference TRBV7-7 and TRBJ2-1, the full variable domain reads GAGVSQSPRYKVTKRGQDVTLRCDPISSHATLYWYQQALGQGPEFLTYFNYEAQPDKSGLPSDRFSAERPEGSISTLTIQRTEQRDSAMYRCASSLTTSGISNEQFFGPGTRLTVL.

The CDR3 protein is CAIQGINEKLFF. DNA of the CDR3: TGTGCCATCCAGGGGATTAATGAAAAACTGTTTTTT. The rearrangement uses TRBV28 and TRBJ1-4; perhaps TRBD1 as D (6 bases). Trimming cost V 10 bases and J 4 bases, with 10 bases left between them. Germline CDR1 MDHEN, CDR2 SYDVKM. CDR3 length: 12 amino acids.

In nucleotides, the CDR3 is TGTGCCAGCAGCTTGGGGGGGAGTGCAGATACGCAGTATTTT. As protein: CASSLGGSADTQYF. This chain uses TRBV7-8 with TRBJ2-3, with 7 bases fitting TRBD2. The CDR3 covers 14 residues. Germline values: CDR1 SGHVS, CDR2 FQNEAQ. With 3 bases clipped from V and 4 bases from J, the junction kept 4 bases outside the gene matches. Based on the CDR3 plus reference TRBV7-8 and TRBJ2-3, the full variable domain is GAGVSQSPRYKVAKRGQDVALRCDPISGHVSLFWYQQALGQGPEFLTYFQNEAQLDKSGLPSDRFFAERPEGSVSTLKIQRTQQEDSAVYLCASSLGGSADTQYFGPGTRLTVL.

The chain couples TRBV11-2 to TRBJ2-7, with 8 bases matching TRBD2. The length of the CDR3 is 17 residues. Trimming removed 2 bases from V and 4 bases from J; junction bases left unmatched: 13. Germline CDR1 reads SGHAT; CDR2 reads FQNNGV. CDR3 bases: TGTGCCAGCAGCTTACCTCGTCGGAGCGGGAGCTTGTACGAGCAGTACTTC. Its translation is CASSLPRRSGSLYEQYF.

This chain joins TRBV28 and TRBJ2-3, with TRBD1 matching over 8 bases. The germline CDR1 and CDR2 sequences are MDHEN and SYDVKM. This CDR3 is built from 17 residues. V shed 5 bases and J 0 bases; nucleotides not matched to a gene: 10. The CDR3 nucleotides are TGTGCCAGCAGTCCCTCCGATCGGACAGGGAGCACAGATACGCAGTATTTT. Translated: CASSPSDRTGSTDTQYF.

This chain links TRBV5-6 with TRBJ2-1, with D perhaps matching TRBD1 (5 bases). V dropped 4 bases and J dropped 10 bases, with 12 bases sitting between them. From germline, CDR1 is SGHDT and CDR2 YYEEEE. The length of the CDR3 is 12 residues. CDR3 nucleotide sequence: TGTGCCAGCAGCAGCTCCAGGGTGGAGCAGTTCTTC. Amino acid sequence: CASSSSRVEQFF.

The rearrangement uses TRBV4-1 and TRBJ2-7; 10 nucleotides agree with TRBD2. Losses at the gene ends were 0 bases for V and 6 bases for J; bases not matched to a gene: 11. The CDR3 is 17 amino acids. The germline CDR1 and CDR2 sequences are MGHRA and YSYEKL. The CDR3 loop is CASSQDLGASGRSEQYF. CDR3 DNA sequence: TGCGCCAGCAGCCAAGATCTAGGTGCTAGCGGGAGATCCGAGCAGTACTTC.

The CDR3 DNA follows: TGTGCCAGCAGTTACCGGGAAAACGAGCAGTACTTC. Its translation: CASSYRENEQYF. V usage is TRBV6-5 and J usage is TRBJ2-7; TRBD2 might be the D (5 bases). Trimming took 2 bases from V and 5 from J, leaving 7 bases between them. Per germline, CDR1 MNHEY and CDR2 SVGAGI. This CDR3 has 12 residues.